This T cell receptor (beta chain) was profiled in a study of vaccination effects on CD4 cells after COVID-19 (dated by TCRdb to between 2021 and 2022). Study-wide context: Post-vaccine samples across the study were collected a median of 72 days after the second dose, with a range of 14 to 241. In both COVID-19 convalescent patients and infection-naive vaccine recipients, the study compared SARS-CoV-2 spike-specific CD4+ TCR repertoires from before mRNA vaccination with those from after it. Altogether, about 10 COVID-19 convalescent patients and several SARS-CoV-2-naive healthy vaccine recipients made up the full study. In the study, cultures from other donors were sequenced using the Oncomine TCR Beta short-read assay on an Illumina iSeq 100. Results the study describes overall, beyond this receptor: Only a small number of convalescent patients were included, and no early post-infection timepoints were available, which limited the study. At late post-vaccination timepoints, both infection-induced and vaccine-induced clones showed marked clonal contraction, consistent with waning T cell responses. In healthy vaccine recipients, vaccine-induced clones were almost all SARS-CoV-2 mono-reactive, with only 1 of 255 being cross-reactive with common cold coronaviruses.

The ViraFEST assay stimulated PBMC with viral peptide pools and then used TCR sequencing to identify antigen-specific CD4+ T cell clonotypes by expansion. After more than 9 days of culture, CD4+ T cells were isolated with the EasySep CD4+ T cell isolation kit. Each participant got two doses of an mRNA SARS-CoV-2 vaccine, either BNT162b2 or mRNA-1273. Healthy vaccine recipients had no prior SARS-CoV-2 infection, confirmed by negative nucleocapsid antibodies before and after vaccination. Each well held under 2.5 million PBMC cultured in IMDM containing roughly 5% human AB serum, 8 to 10 IU/ml IL-2 and gentamicin, along with approximately 10 ug/ml peptides. Half of the culture medium was replaced with fresh IL-2-containing medium on days 3 and 7. Unless noted otherwise, every peptide stimulation condition was cultured in triplicate wells. PBMC were separated from whole blood using Ficoll-Paque Plus gradient centrifugation and were then either cryopreserved at -140C or used fresh. The overlapping peptide pools covered the spike proteins of SARS-CoV-2 and of the common cold coronaviruses HCoV-NL63, HCoV-OC43 and HCoV-229E. The QIAamp micro DNA kit was used to extract genomic DNA from the cultured CD4+ T cells.

This clone was detected a few times. The clone's antigen remains unknown. Qualities for individual bases were not recorded, and no much larger clone is one base off. The library was generated by the immunoSEQ multiplex PCR assay. TCR beta CDR3 sequencing was performed on DNA from the cultured, isolated CD4+ T cells. In the source study's methods: Non-productive TCR sequences were removed, reads were trimmed to the CDR3 region, and CDR3s of at least 7 amino acids were retained. The MANAFEST web app was used to pick out antigen-specific clonotypes by comparing their expansion in peptide wells with that in reference cultures. For clones to be considered positive, expansion at FDR<0.05 versus reference and all other wells, an odds ratio above 5, and a frequency above 0.1% in two replicate wells were required. Clonotypes significantly expanded in SARS-CoV-2 spike wells and in at least one common cold coronavirus spike condition were defined as cross-reactive. CDR3 similarity was assessed by Levenshtein distance using the stringdist R package, and unrooted trees were constructed with ape in R 3.6.1. The clones in this table, taken by TCRdb from immuneACCESS, are in-frame only. Not every clone is retained; where verified, under half of the shortfall comes from an unresolved V gene, and the cause of the rest is unknown. The V and J calls and clone size were taken over from that table, and D and trimming were inferred from the DNA. The sample records roughly 55,000 clones, around 78% of which are singletons. The ten biggest clones cover approximately 1.9% of the sample.

This sample comprised CD4+ T cells from PBMCs cultured with HCoV-OC43 spike peptides, obtained after COVID-19 vaccination. The sample's cell subset or site label, in plain terms: HCoV-OC43 spike overlapping peptide pool stimulation. This receptor was taken from a human donor who received a COVID-19 vaccine.

The CDR3 region reads CAISGTRVPNEKLFF. The sequence in DNA is TGTGCCATCAGTGGGACCAGGGTGCCTAATGAAAAACTGTTTTTT. This sequence uses TRBV10-3 and TRBJ1-4; 5 matching bases give a weak D call of TRBD1. The germline V gene encodes CDR1 ENHRY and CDR2 SYGVKD. Including the terminal cysteine and phenylalanine, the CDR3 comprises 15 residues. Of the read, only the CDR3 DNA is kept; its 45 bases are in frame from base 1. A distance of 12 bases separates the germline ends of V and J, which lose 4 bases and 3 bases respectively.